A single TCR beta chain is shown here with its context. The table lists this clone with many counts. The clone's antigen remains unknown. Base qualities are not at hand, and no much larger clone is one base apart. The immunoSEQ Assay, a bias-controlled multiplex PCR, was used to amplify TCRbeta CDR3 regions from genomic DNA. Concerning the study's data processing: The number of nucleated cells in each sample was estimated by amplification of reference gene primers within the assay. To quantify the absolute abundance of each unique TCRbeta CDR3 rearrangement, sequence reads were collapsed and filtered. For each sample, productive Simpson clonality was calculated by taking the square root of Simpson's diversity index across productive rearrangements. The source is immuneACCESS, and TCRdb retained only in-frame sequences with V and J called. Part of the clones is not carried over; for the studies checked, unresolved V genes explain less than half of this, and the remainder is unexplained. V and J calls and clone size follow that table, whereas D and trimming were derived from the DNA. This sample is represented by about 270,000 clones; approximately 77% of them were singletons. The ten most abundant clones make up 3.1% of the sample.

The data were obtained in a study of blood T cell repertoires in COVID-19 (dated by TCRdb to 2020 to 2022). In terms of the full investigation: Samples from collaborators originated in the United States, Italy and Spain and spanned both the acute and convalescent phases of COVID-19. Deeply sampled blood TCRbeta repertoires from subjects exposed to, actively infected with, or recovered from COVID-19 were included in the dataset. The material from the prospective study consisted of cDNA or gDNA derived from T cells, B-cell-depleted T cells, or PBMCs. The repertoires were made available in a free public database intended to serve as a resource for research on the immune response to SARS-CoV-2. Samples came from the ongoing ImmuneRACE study (first 160 participants) plus 1,254 subjects from 6 global collaborators. Where HLA class I and class II types were available, the types were taken from metadata supplied by the sample provider, not from assay-based typing. Sample metadata almost always included a de-identified subject ID, COVID-19 status, age in years and sex. The investigation overall reported the following: Clinical and demographic metadata were provided uncurated, with the amount varying by source and participant.

For this chain, trimming is 6 bases at the V end and 1 base at the J end, and the number of junction bases without a gene match is 5. CDR1 MDHEN and CDR2 SYDVKM are derived from the germline V gene. Measured from the cysteine to the phenylalanine, the CDR3 is 15 residues long. Left in the record is the CDR3 DNA by itself, 45 bases read in frame from the first base. Collaborating institutions collected whole blood in K2EDTA tubes following their own protocols. For TCRbeta analysis, collaborators shipped samples as frozen whole blood, isolated PBMCs, or DNA extracted from either of those sample types.

Sequencing was done on a sample of peripheral blood. Recombination linked TRBV28 to TRBJ2-3; the junction holds 9 bases that match TRBD2. This sequence originates from a woman between 18 and 29 years old with acute or convalescent COVID-19. The base sequence is TGTGCCAGCAGCGATCGGACTAGCGGCACAGATACGCAGTATTTT. Its protein is CASSDRTSGTDTQYF.